A selection of T cell receptor beta chains follows, all from one sample in a study of cytomegalovirus exposure and HLA in healthy donors. Sequencing was performed with immunoSEQ multiplex PCR; in TCRdb, only in-frame clones are kept and a portion is missing. Of around 180,000 clones listed, roughly 80% are singletons. Material: PBMCs. Source of these receptors: a man aged 18 to 29 in good health and CMV-seropositive. Both conserved end residues are part of each CDR3. D genes are given only for firm matches. Expanded clones are given a class, and other clones once, few, many or no size at all.

clone size: -; D gene: -; CDR3 length: 11; V gene: TRBV30; J gene: TRBJ2-7; CDR3 DNA: TGTGCCTGGAGTGTAGCCCAGCGCCAGTACTTC; CDR3 protein: CAWSVAQRQYF
clone size: -; D gene: -; CDR3 length: 13; V gene: TRBV5-4; J gene: TRBJ2-1; CDR3 DNA: TGTGCCAGCAGCCCTCCCGGGTACAATGAGCAGTTCTTC; CDR3 protein: CASSPPGYNEQFF
clone size: -; D gene: -; CDR3 length: 15; V gene: TRBV9; J gene: TRBJ2-3; CDR3 DNA: TGTGCCAGCAGCGCAATAGGTGAGGGGGCAGATACGCAGTATTTT; CDR3 protein: CASSAIGEGADTQYF
clone size: once; D gene: TRBD1; CDR3 length: 15; V gene: TRBV19; J gene: TRBJ2-5; CDR3 DNA: TGTGCCAGTAGGGGACAGGGGGCGTACCAAGAGACCCAGTACTTC; CDR3 protein: CASRGQGAYQETQYF
clone size: -; D gene: TRBD1; CDR3 length: 13; V gene: TRBV27; J gene: TRBJ1-2; CDR3 DNA: TGTGCCAGCAGTACCGACAGGGGCTATGGCTACACCTTC; CDR3 protein: CASSTDRGYGYTF
clone size: -; D gene: TRBD2; CDR3 length: 16; V gene: TRBV29-1; J gene: TRBJ2-1; CDR3 DNA: TGCAGCGCTGGACTAGCGGGAGGGACCTCCTACAATGAGCAGTTCTTC; CDR3 protein: CSAGLAGGTSYNEQFF
clone size: -; D gene: TRBD1; CDR3 length: 14; V gene: TRBV6-5; J gene: TRBJ1-2; CDR3 DNA: TGTGCCAGCAGTTACCTGGGACAGGGGTATGGCTACACCTTC; CDR3 protein: CASSYLGQGYGYTF
clone size: -; D gene: -; CDR3 length: 14; V gene: TRBV29-1; J gene: TRBJ1-3; CDR3 DNA: TGCAGCGCTAAAAAGACAGATGGATCGGACACCATATATTTT; CDR3 protein: CSAKKTDGSDTIYF
clone size: few; D gene: -; CDR3 length: 17; V gene: TRBV28; J gene: TRBJ1-1; CDR3 DNA: TGTGCCAGCAGCCCTTGGGGCCAGGGGAGTAGGGACACTGAAGCTTTCTTT; CDR3 protein: CASSPWGQGSRDTEAFF
clone size: -; D gene: TRBD1; CDR3 length: 15; V gene: TRBV9; J gene: TRBJ2-2; CDR3 DNA: TGTGCCAGCAGCACAACAGGGGAACCCACCGGGGAGCTGTTTTTT; CDR3 protein: CASSTTGEPTGELFF
clone size: -; D gene: TRBD1; CDR3 length: 15; V gene: TRBV5-1; J gene: TRBJ2-7; CDR3 DNA: TGCGCCAGCAGCGCGACAGGGGGCAGCGGCTACGAGCAGTACTTC; CDR3 protein: CASSATGGSGYEQYF
clone size: -; D gene: TRBD2; CDR3 length: 17; V gene: TRBV5-6; J gene: TRBJ2-1; CDR3 DNA: TGTGCCAGCAGCCCACGCTATGGGACTAGCGGGTACAATGAGCAGTTCTTC; CDR3 protein: CASSPRYGTSGYNEQFF
clone size: -; D gene: -; CDR3 length: 11; V gene: TRBV20-1; J gene: TRBJ2-1; CDR3 DNA: TGCAGTGCTACTAGACCCCGGTCGGCATTCTTC; CDR3 protein: CSATRPRSAFF
clone size: -; D gene: TRBD1; CDR3 length: 14; V gene: TRBV7-2; J gene: TRBJ1-2; CDR3 DNA: TGTGCCAGCAGCTTACAGACAGGGGCGGAGGGCTACACCTTC; CDR3 protein: CASSLQTGAEGYTF
clone size: -; D gene: TRBD1; CDR3 length: 15; V gene: TRBV9; J gene: TRBJ2-7; CDR3 DNA: TGTGCCAGCAGCGTAGGTCAGGGGGCGGCCTACGAGCAGTACTTC; CDR3 protein: CASSVGQGAAYEQYF
clone size: -; D gene: TRBD2; CDR3 length: 23; V gene: TRBV4-2; J gene: TRBJ2-3; CDR3 DNA: TGTGCCAGCAGCCAAGGCACGGGACTAGCGGGAGAACTGGGCCGAATTCGCACAGATACGCAGTATTTT; CDR3 protein: CASSQGTGLAGELGRIRTDTQYF
clone size: -; D gene: TRBD2; CDR3 length: 17; V gene: TRBV4-2; J gene: TRBJ2-1; CDR3 DNA: TGTGCCAGCAGCCAAGATCCTAGCGGGACGGCCTACAATGAGCAGTTCTTC; CDR3 protein: CASSQDPSGTAYNEQFF
clone size: -; D gene: TRBD1; CDR3 length: 15; V gene: TRBV7-2; J gene: TRBJ2-3; CDR3 DNA: TGTGCCAGCAGCTTAGGACAGGGCCCCACAGATACGCAGTATTTT; CDR3 protein: CASSLGQGPTDTQYF
clone size: -; D gene: -; CDR3 length: 14; V gene: TRBV30; J gene: TRBJ1-2; CDR3 DNA: TGTGCCTGGCGACCCCCGGGAACTAACTATGGCTACACCTTC; CDR3 protein: CAWRPPGTNYGYTF
clone size: -; D gene: -; CDR3 length: 16; V gene: TRBV19; J gene: TRBJ2-1; CDR3 DNA: TGTGCCAGTAGTATCCCCGGCCGGAGCTCCTACAATGAGCAGTTCTTC; CDR3 protein: CASSIPGRSSYNEQFF
clone size: -; D gene: TRBD1; CDR3 length: 14; V gene: TRBV2; J gene: TRBJ1-5; CDR3 DNA: TGTGCCAGCAGCGCCGGACAGGGGGGAGAAGCCCAGCATTTT; CDR3 protein: CASSAGQGGEAQHF
clone size: -; D gene: TRBD2; CDR3 length: 17; V gene: TRBV19; J gene: TRBJ2-3; CDR3 DNA: TGTGCCAGCTGGGGGCCTAGCGGGAGGTTAAGAACAGATACGCAGTATTTT; CDR3 protein: CASWGPSGRLRTDTQYF
clone size: -; D gene: -; CDR3 length: 14; V gene: TRBV19; J gene: TRBJ1-1; CDR3 DNA: TGTGCCAGTAGGAACGGACCGCCGGGAACTGAAGCTTTCTTT; CDR3 protein: CASRNGPPGTEAFF
clone size: -; D gene: TRBD2; CDR3 length: 19; V gene: TRBV11-3; J gene: TRBJ2-2; CDR3 DNA: TGTGCCAGCAGCTTAGCCCGGCTAGCGGGAGGGCCTAAAGGCGGGGAGCTGTTTTTT; CDR3 protein: CASSLARLAGGPKGGELFF
clone size: -; D gene: TRBD2; CDR3 length: 15; V gene: TRBV11-1; J gene: TRBJ2-4; CDR3 DNA: TGTGCCAGCAGCCGTCTAGCGGGAGCCAAAAACATTCAGTACTTC; CDR3 protein: CASSRLAGAKNIQYF
clone size: -; D gene: -; CDR3 length: 16; V gene: TRBV27; J gene: TRBJ1-3; CDR3 DNA: TGTGCCAGCAGTTTATCCGGGGGACGTCCTGGAAACACCATATATTTT; CDR3 protein: CASSLSGGRPGNTIYF
clone size: -; D gene: TRBD2; CDR3 length: 16; V gene: TRBV28; J gene: TRBJ2-1; CDR3 DNA: TGTGCCAGCAGCACCGGGACTAGCGGGAGGAAGAATGAGCAGTTCTTC; CDR3 protein: CASSTGTSGRKNEQFF
clone size: -; D gene: -; CDR3 length: 18; V gene: TRBV10-3; J gene: TRBJ1-2; CDR3 DNA: TGTGCCATCAGTAAACCACGGGAAACAGGGATAGGTAACTATGGCTACACCTTC; CDR3 protein: CAISKPRETGIGNYGYTF
clone size: -; D gene: -; CDR3 length: 14; V gene: TRBV11-2; J gene: TRBJ2-7; CDR3 DNA: TGTGCCAGCAGCTTAGAAGTGCGAGCATGGGAGCAGTACTTC; CDR3 protein: CASSLEVRAWEQYF
clone size: -; D gene: -; CDR3 length: 16; V gene: TRBV5-1; J gene: TRBJ1-1; CDR3 DNA: TGCGCCAGCAGCTTGACCCACCGGGACACGCACACTGAAGCTTTCTTT; CDR3 protein: CASSLTHRDTHTEAFF
clone size: -; D gene: -; CDR3 length: 14; V gene: TRBV9; J gene: TRBJ1-1; CDR3 DNA: TGTGCCAGCGGCTCCGACAGGTGGAACACTGAAGCTTTCTTT; CDR3 protein: CASGSDRWNTEAFF
clone size: -; D gene: TRBD2; CDR3 length: 16; V gene: TRBV4-1; J gene: TRBJ2-7; CDR3 DNA: TGCGCCAGCAGCCAAGTAGCGACTAGCGGGATGTACGAGCAGTACTTC; CDR3 protein: CASSQVATSGMYEQYF
clone size: -; D gene: TRBD2; CDR3 length: 14; V gene: TRBV7-8; J gene: TRBJ2-7; CDR3 DNA: TGTGCCAGCAGCTTAGGACTAGCGGATTACGAGCAGTACTTC; CDR3 protein: CASSLGLADYEQYF
clone size: few; D gene: -; CDR3 length: 14; V gene: TRBV18; J gene: TRBJ2-2; CDR3 DNA: TGTGCCAGCTCACCAGGGCCGAACACCGGGGAGCTGTTTTTT; CDR3 protein: CASSPGPNTGELFF
clone size: once; D gene: -; CDR3 length: 12; V gene: TRBV6-5; J gene: TRBJ2-7; CDR3 DNA: TGTGCCACCTCATGGGGGCGCCGCGAGCAGTACTTC; CDR3 protein: CATSWGRREQYF
clone size: -; D gene: -; CDR3 length: 13; V gene: TRBV5-4; J gene: TRBJ1-2; CDR3 DNA: TGTGCCAGCACCGGGGGGGGTCCCTATGGCTACACCTTC; CDR3 protein: CASTGGGPYGYTF
clone size: -; D gene: TRBD1; CDR3 length: 13; V gene: TRBV5-1; J gene: TRBJ1-2; CDR3 DNA: TGCGCCAGCAGCCCGGGGACAGGGGAAGGCTACACCTTC; CDR3 protein: CASSPGTGEGYTF
clone size: -; D gene: -; CDR3 length: 14; V gene: TRBV7-9; J gene: TRBJ2-2; CDR3 DNA: TGTGCCAGCACGAGCCCCGAGGTGGCCGGGGAGCTGTTTTTT; CDR3 protein: CASTSPEVAGELFF
clone size: -; D gene: TRBD2; CDR3 length: 15; V gene: TRBV19; J gene: TRBJ2-1; CDR3 DNA: TGTGCCAGTAGTCCTCTATTGACTAGCGAAGGTGAGCAGTTCTTC; CDR3 protein: CASSPLLTSEGEQFF
clone size: -; D gene: TRBD1; CDR3 length: 18; V gene: TRBV2; J gene: TRBJ2-2; CDR3 DNA: TGTGCCAGCAGTGGCCGGGACAGGGGCCTCCTAGGCACCGGGGAGCTGTTTTTT; CDR3 protein: CASSGRDRGLLGTGELFF
clone size: -; D gene: -; CDR3 length: 15; V gene: TRBV11-2; J gene: TRBJ2-5; CDR3 DNA: TGTGCCAGCAGCTCCCGGACAGAGAGGCAAGAGACCCAGTACTTC; CDR3 protein: CASSSRTERQETQYF